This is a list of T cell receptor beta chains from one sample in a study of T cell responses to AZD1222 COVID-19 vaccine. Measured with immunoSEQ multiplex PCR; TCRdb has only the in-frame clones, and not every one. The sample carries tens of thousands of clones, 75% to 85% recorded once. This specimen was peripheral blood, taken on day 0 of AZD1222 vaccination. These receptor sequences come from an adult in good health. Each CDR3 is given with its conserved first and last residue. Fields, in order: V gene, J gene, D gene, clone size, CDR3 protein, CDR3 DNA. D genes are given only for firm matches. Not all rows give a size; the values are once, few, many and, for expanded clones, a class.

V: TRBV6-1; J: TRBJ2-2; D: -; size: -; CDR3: CASSEQLANTGELFF; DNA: TGTGCCAGCAGTGAACAACTCGCGAACACCGGGGAGCTGTTTTTT
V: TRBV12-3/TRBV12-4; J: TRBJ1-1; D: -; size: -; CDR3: CASSLLISEAFF; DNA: TGTGCCAGCAGTTTGTTGATTTCTGAAGCTTTCTTT
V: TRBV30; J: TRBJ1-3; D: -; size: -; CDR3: CAWSGGSGGNTIYF; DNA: TGTGCCTGGAGTGGAGGGTCTGGGGGAAACACCATATATTTT
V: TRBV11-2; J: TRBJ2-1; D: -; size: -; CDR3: CASSLGGGAYNEQFF; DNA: TGTGCCAGCAGCTTAGGCGGTGGGGCCTACAATGAGCAGTTCTTC
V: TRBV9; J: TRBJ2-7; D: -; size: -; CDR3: CASGGGIAEQYF; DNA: TGTGCCAGCGGAGGGGGCATCGCCGAGCAGTACTTC
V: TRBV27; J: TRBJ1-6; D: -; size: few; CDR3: CASSPTGPGSPLHF; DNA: TGTGCCAGCAGCCCTACAGGGCCGGGATCACCCCTCCACTTT
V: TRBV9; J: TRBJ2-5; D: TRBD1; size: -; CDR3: CASSGQGAPQETQYF; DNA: TGTGCCAGCAGTGGACAGGGGGCCCCCCAAGAGACCCAGTACTTC
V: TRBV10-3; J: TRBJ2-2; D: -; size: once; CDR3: CAISYTGELFF; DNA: TGTGCCATCAGTTACACCGGGGAGCTGTTTTTT
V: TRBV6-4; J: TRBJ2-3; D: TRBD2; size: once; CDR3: CASSERLAVSTDTQYF; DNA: TGTGCCAGCAGTGAACGACTAGCGGTTAGCACAGATACGCAGTATTTT
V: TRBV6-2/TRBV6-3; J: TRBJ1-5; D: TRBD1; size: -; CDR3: CASSYFSGGAYSNQPQHF; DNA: TGTGCCAGCAGTTACTTTTCAGGGGGTGCCTATAGCAATCAGCCCCAGCATTTT
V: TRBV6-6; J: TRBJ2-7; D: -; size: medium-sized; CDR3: CASSPRLLSDRSSYEQYF; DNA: TGTGCCAGCAGTCCTCGGTTATTGTCCGACAGGAGCTCCTACGAGCAGTACTTC
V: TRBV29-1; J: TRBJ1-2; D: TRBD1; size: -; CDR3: CSAWTGTTHGYTF; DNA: TGCAGCGCTTGGACAGGGACGACCCATGGCTACACCTTC
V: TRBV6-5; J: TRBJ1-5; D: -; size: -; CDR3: CASTSRVRQPQHF; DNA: TGTGCCAGCACGTCCAGGGTGCGTCAGCCCCAGCATTTT
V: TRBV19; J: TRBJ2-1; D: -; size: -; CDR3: CASSIDGGTYNEQFF; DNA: TGTGCCAGTAGTATAGACGGGGGCACCTACAATGAGCAGTTCTTC
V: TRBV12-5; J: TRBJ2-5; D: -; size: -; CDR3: CASALGLLPQETQYF; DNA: TGTGCTAGTGCCCTGGGACTCCTTCCACAAGAGACCCAGTACTTC
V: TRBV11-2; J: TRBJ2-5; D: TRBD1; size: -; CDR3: CASSLDREQETQYF; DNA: TGTGCCAGCAGCTTGGACAGGGAGCAAGAGACCCAGTACTTC
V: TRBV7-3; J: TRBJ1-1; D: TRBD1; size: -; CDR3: CASSPDRDTEAFF; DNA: TGTGCCAGCAGCCCGGACAGGGACACTGAAGCTTTCTTT
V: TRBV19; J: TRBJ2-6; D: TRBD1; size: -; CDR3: CASRKWDSLNSGANVLTF; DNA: TGTGCCAGTAGGAAGTGGGACAGCCTTAACTCTGGGGCCAACGTCCTGACTTTC
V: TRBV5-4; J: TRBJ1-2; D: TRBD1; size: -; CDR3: CASSIDRGYGYTF; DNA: TGTGCCAGCAGTATAGACAGGGGCTATGGCTACACCTTC
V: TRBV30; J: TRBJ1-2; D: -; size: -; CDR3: CAWREGTGYTF; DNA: TGTGCCTGGAGGGAGGGGACCGGCTACACCTTC
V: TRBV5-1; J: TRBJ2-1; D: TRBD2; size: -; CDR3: CASRLVLAGAYNEQFF; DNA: TGCGCCAGCAGGCTGGTACTAGCGGGGGCATACAATGAGCAGTTCTTC
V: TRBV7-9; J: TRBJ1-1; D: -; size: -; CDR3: CASSLIRDGNTEAFF; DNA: TGTGCCAGCAGCTTGATAAGGGACGGGAACACTGAAGCTTTCTTT
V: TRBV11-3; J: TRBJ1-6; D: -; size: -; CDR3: CASSLDAGFSPLHF; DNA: TGTGCCAGCAGCTTAGACGCAGGTTTCTCACCCCTCCACTTT
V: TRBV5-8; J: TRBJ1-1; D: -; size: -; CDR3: CASTSPRGTEAFF; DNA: TGTGCCAGCACCAGCCCCAGGGGTACTGAAGCTTTCTTT
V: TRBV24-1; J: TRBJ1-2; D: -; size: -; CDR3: CATSDPPSGGHGYTF; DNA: TGTGCCACCAGTGATCCCCCCAGCGGGGGGCACGGCTACACCTTC
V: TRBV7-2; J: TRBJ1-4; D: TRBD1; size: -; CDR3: CASSIRTGDEKLFF; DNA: TGTGCCAGCAGCATAAGGACAGGTGATGAAAAACTGTTTTTT
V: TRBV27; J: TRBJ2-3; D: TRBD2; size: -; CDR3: CASSLTASGVADTQYF; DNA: TGTGCCAGCAGTTTAACGGCTAGCGGGGTAGCAGATACGCAGTATTTT
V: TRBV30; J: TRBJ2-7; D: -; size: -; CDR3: CAWNPPRAGSYEQYF; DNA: TGTGCCTGGAACCCGCCAAGGGCCGGTTCCTACGAGCAGTACTTC
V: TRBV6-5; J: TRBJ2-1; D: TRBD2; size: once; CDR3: CASSPGLADYNEQFF; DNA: TGTGCCAGCAGCCCCGGACTAGCGGACTACAATGAGCAGTTCTTC
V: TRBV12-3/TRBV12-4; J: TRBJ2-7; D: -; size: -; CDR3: CASGYFFYEQYF; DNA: TGTGCCAGCGGCTACTTTTTCTACGAGCAGTACTTC
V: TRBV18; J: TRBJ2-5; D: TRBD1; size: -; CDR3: CASSLGGAEETQYF; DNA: TGTGCCAGCTCGTTAGGGGGCGCAGAGGAGACCCAGTACTTC
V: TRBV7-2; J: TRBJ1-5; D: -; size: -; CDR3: CASSLSPEQPQHF; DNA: TGTGCCAGCAGCTTATCCCCCGAGCAGCCCCAGCATTTT
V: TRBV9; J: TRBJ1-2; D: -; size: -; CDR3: CASSVEAGHGYTF; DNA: TGTGCCAGCAGCGTAGAGGCAGGTCATGGCTACACCTTC
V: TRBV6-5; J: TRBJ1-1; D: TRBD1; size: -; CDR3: CASRDQTGKTEAFF; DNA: TGTGCCAGCAGAGACCAGACAGGGAAGACTGAAGCTTTCTTT
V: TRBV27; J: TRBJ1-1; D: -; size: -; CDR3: CASSLSTRGNTEAFF; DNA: TGTGCCAGCAGTTTATCTACCAGGGGGAACACTGAAGCTTTCTTT
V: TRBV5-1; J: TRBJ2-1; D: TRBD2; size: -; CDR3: CASSRQASGGAGYNEQFF; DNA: TGCGCCAGCAGCAGGCAGGCTAGCGGGGGGGCCGGCTACAATGAGCAGTTCTTC
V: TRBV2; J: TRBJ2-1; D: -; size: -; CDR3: CASSESSSSYNEQFF; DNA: TGTGCCAGCAGTGAATCTAGCAGCTCCTACAATGAGCAGTTCTTC
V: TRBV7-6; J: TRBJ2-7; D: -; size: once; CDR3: CASSLAQGHLYEQYF; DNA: TGTGCCAGCAGCTTAGCCCAGGGACACCTCTACGAGCAGTACTTC
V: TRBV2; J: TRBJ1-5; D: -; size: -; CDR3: CASSGETHSNQPQHF; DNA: TGTGCCAGCAGTGGAGAAACTCATAGCAATCAGCCCCAGCATTTT
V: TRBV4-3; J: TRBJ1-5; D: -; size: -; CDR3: CASSQEGYPNQPQHF; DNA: TGCGCCAGCAGCCAAGAGGGATACCCCAATCAGCCCCAGCATTTT
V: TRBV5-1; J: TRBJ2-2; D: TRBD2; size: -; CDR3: CASSPLTSGNTGELFF; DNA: TGCGCCAGCAGCCCCCTGACTAGCGGGAACACCGGGGAGCTGTTTTTT
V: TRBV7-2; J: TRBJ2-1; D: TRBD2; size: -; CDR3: CASSLVIAGTNEQFF; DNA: TGTGCCAGCAGCCTCGTGATAGCGGGGACTAATGAGCAGTTCTTC
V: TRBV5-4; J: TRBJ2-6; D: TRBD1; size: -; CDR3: CASGQMGQSVGANVLTF; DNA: TGTGCCAGCGGTCAGATGGGACAGTCCGTCGGGGCCAACGTCCTGACTTTC
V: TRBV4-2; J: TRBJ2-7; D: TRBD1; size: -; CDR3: CASSPGQGLDEQYF; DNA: TGTGCCAGCAGCCCGGGACAGGGATTGGACGAGCAGTACTTC
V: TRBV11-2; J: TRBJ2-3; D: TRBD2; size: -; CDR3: CASSRDYRSTDTQYF; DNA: TGTGCCAGCAGCCGGGACTATCGAAGCACAGATACGCAGTATTTT